These T cell receptor beta chains were read from a single sample in a study of cytomegalovirus exposure and HLA in healthy donors. Profiled with immunoSEQ multiplex PCR; TCRdb holds only in-frame clones, not every one. This sample has about 190,000 clones, with around 75% found just once. The sequencing sample was made of PBMCs. All receptors derive from a man in his forties in good health and CMV-seropositive. Each CDR3 is given with its conserved first and last residue. A D gene is named only where the DNA matches it firmly. For some rows the clone size is stated as once, few or many, or as a class when expanded; others skip it.

d_call: NA; cdr3_length: 15; v_call: TRBV7-9; clone_size: NA; j_call: TRBJ1-4; cdr3_aa: CASSFPMGRGEKLFF; cdr3_nt: TGTGCCAGCAGCTTCCCAATGGGGCGAGGTGAAAAACTGTTTTTT
d_call: TRBD1; cdr3_length: 15; v_call: TRBV18; clone_size: NA; j_call: TRBJ1-4; cdr3_aa: CASSPWDRENEKLFF; cdr3_nt: TGTGCCAGCTCACCCTGGGACAGGGAAAATGAAAAACTGTTTTTT
d_call: TRBD2; cdr3_length: 16; v_call: TRBV4-3; clone_size: few; j_call: TRBJ2-3; cdr3_aa: CASSQWVAGSTDTQYF; cdr3_nt: TGCGCCAGCAGCCAATGGGTAGCGGGATCCACAGATACGCAGTATTTT
d_call: NA; cdr3_length: 16; v_call: TRBV10-3; clone_size: NA; j_call: TRBJ1-2; cdr3_aa: CAISPTGGGQFYGYTF; cdr3_nt: TGTGCCATCAGTCCGACAGGCGGGGGACAATTCTATGGCTACACCTTC
d_call: TRBD1; cdr3_length: 14; v_call: TRBV9; clone_size: NA; j_call: TRBJ1-2; cdr3_aa: CASSAPGTGYGYTF; cdr3_nt: TGTGCCAGCAGCGCGCCCGGGACAGGCTATGGCTACACCTTC
d_call: TRBD1; cdr3_length: 18; v_call: TRBV4-1; clone_size: NA; j_call: TRBJ1-4; cdr3_aa: CASSQNRGILGTNEKLFF; cdr3_nt: TGCGCCAGCAGCCAAAACAGGGGAATCCTTGGGACTAATGAAAAACTGTTTTTT
d_call: TRBD1; cdr3_length: 12; v_call: TRBV19; clone_size: NA; j_call: TRBJ2-7; cdr3_aa: CASQDRSYEQYF; cdr3_nt: TGTGCCAGTCAGGACAGGAGCTACGAGCAGTACTTC
d_call: NA; cdr3_length: 15; v_call: TRBV4-3; clone_size: NA; j_call: TRBJ1-4; cdr3_aa: CASSQGVLTGEKLFF; cdr3_nt: TGCGCCAGCAGCCAAGGGGTCTTAACGGGGGAAAAACTGTTTTTT
d_call: TRBD1; cdr3_length: 15; v_call: TRBV2; clone_size: few; j_call: TRBJ2-7; cdr3_aa: CASTGVDRGSGEQYF; cdr3_nt: TGTGCCAGCACGGGGGTCGACAGGGGGTCGGGGGAGCAGTACTTC
d_call: NA; cdr3_length: 17; v_call: TRBV14; clone_size: NA; j_call: TRBJ2-4; cdr3_aa: CASSQESGGLAKNIQYF; cdr3_nt: TGTGCCAGCAGCCAAGAATCCGGAGGATTAGCCAAAAACATTCAGTACTTC